This T cell receptor beta chain came from a study of post-analysis software for immune sequencing data (dated by TCRdb to the mid-2010s). The study in broad terms: The recorded disease courses included relapsing-remitting, secondary progressive and progressive-relapsing multiple sclerosis, and some patients had no subtype annotation. The multiple sclerosis patient repertoires were compared with more than 10 previously published healthy control repertoires from donors aged about 6 to 26 years. A subset of samples was prepared in parallel using single-end sample barcoding, then pooled and co-amplified after Illumina adapter ligation.

Overall study outcomes, separate from this receptor: Significantly lower normalized Chao1 diversity was found in multiple sclerosis patients than in controls, suggesting substantial peripheral T-cell clonal expansion. Patients showed significantly higher frequencies than controls for a handful of TRBV segments, among them TRBV5-6, TRBV5-1 and TRBV20-1. The multiple sclerosis patient group was slightly younger than the control group. When samples were clustered directly using the F measure, samples prepared in the same batch co-clustered strongly, which prompted a batch-effect correction.

To demonstrate the VDJtools post-analysis software, the study profiled TCR beta repertoires from the peripheral blood of 10 to 15 young patients with multiple sclerosis. The multiple sclerosis patients were children and adolescents between about 6 and 16 years of age. With regard to this clonotype: Its target antigen remains unknown. There are no base qualities to consult, and no much larger clone falls within one base.

The library was produced with PCR. The sample was run on an Illumina HiSeq 2500. To reduce PCR and sequencing biases, unique molecular identifiers were built into the TCR beta cDNA libraries. Per 1 to 10 million input T cells, roughly 500,000 cDNA molecules were obtained, such that each molecule approximated one T cell. The same protocol used for the earlier healthy control dataset was applied to prepare and sequence the patient libraries. Within a given batch, samples were prepared together, multiplexed and sequenced on the same HiSeq lane. The paper's data handling went like this. Raw barcoded reads were processed with MIGEC, discarding single-read molecular identifier groups before consensus assembly and CDR3 extraction. Clonotype tables were post-analysed with VDJtools, and diversity was normalized by down-sampling all datasets to the smallest sample size. In repertoire overlap clustering, CDR3 amino acid sequences, but not nucleotide sequences, were matched to correct batch-related cross-sample contamination. The raw public reads went through TCRdb reprocessing: fastp at Q25, MiXCR clone calling, in-frame beta chains kept. Each entry merges the rows of one CDR3 protein and shows their most common DNA and genes. None of the V and J calls come from the authors' own analysis; TCRdb made them. For this sample there are hundreds of thousands of distinct CDR3 sequences; 44% appear just once. In total, the top ten clones hold roughly 1.8% of the sample.

The CDR3, from cysteine to phenylalanine, totals 18 residues. Just the 54-base CDR3 DNA is kept, in frame starting at base 1. Trimming costs V 2 bases and J 8 bases, and their ends lie 24 bases apart. CDR1 is given as LNHNV and CDR2 as YYDKDF, both from the germline V gene (reference sequence). The chain joins TRBV15 to TRBJ1-4; TRBD1 is possibly the D segment (5 matching bases). The material sequenced was blood. This sequence originates from a girl aged 5 to 17 with multiple sclerosis. The CDR3 sequence is CATSRPGAFFLRVEKLFF. The nucleotide sequence is given as TGTGCCACCAGCAGACCCGGGGCTTTTTTTTTGAGGGTGGAAAAACTGTTTTTT.